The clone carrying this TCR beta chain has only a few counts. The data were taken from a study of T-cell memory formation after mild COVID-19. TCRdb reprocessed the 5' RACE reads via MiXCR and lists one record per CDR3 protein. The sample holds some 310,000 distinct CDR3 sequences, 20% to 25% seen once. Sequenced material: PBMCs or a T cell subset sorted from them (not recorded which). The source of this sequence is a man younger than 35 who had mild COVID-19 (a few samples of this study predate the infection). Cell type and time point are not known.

The CDR3 sequence is CASSYSRQGWDGYTF. The CDR3 DNA is TGTGCCAGCAGTTACTCTCGTCAGGGGTGGGACGGCTACACCTTC. The chain is built from TRBV6-6 and TRBJ1-2; tentatively, D is TRBD1 (6 bases). Trimming left V 0 bases short and J 8 bases short, with 16 bases between. The CDR3 contains 15 residues. Per the germline V gene, CDR1 is MNHNY and CDR2 is SVGAGI (reference sequence).